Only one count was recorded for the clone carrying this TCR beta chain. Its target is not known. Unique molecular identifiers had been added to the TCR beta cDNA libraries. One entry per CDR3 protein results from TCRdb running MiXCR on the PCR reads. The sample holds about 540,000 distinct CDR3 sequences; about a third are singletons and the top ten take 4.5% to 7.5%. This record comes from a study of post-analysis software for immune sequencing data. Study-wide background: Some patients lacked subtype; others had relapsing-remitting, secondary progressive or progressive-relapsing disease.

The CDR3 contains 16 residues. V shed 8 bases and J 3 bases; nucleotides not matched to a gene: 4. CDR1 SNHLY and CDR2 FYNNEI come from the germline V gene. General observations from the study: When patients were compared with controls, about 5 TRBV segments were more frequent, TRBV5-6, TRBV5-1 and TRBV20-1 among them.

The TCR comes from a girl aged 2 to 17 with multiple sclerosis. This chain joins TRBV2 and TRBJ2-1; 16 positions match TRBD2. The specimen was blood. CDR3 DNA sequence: TGTGCCAGCGGGACTAGCGGGGGGGACGGCTACAATGAGCAGTTCTTC. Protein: CASGTSGGDGYNEQFF.